This TCR beta chain was obtained from a study of T cell responses to AZD1222 COVID-19 vaccine. The study, taken as a whole, reports: CD4 TCRs covered the whole spike, strongest at regions 160-218 and 743-854. Seropositive at baseline were only five or six AZD1222 recipients. There were mostly white British donors and more females than males, and clonal diversity was possibly underestimated. Repertoire sampling happened only post peak T cell response.

Details on this clone: Its target is unknown.

The protocol was immunoSEQ multiplex PCR, while the TCRdb copy is restricted to in-frame clones and leaves out a portion. Recorded for this sample: some 150,000 clones. What was sequenced was peripheral blood. The source of this sequence is an adult in good health.

The CDR3 region is CASSSSRDRAYEQYF. The CDR3 coding sequence is TGTGCCAGCAGTTCCTCCCGGGACAGGGCCTACGAGCAGTACTTC. V gene TRBV27 combines with J gene TRBJ2-7; 9 nucleotides agree with TRBD1. The germline V gene encodes CDR1 MNHEY and CDR2 SMNVEV (reference sequence). The V segment lost 4 bases and the J segment 2 bases; nucleotides outside the gene matches: 6. This CDR3 contains 15 residues.